This paragraph reports one T cell receptor (beta chain). Its antigen is unknown. Unique molecular identifiers were incorporated into the prepared TCRbeta library. In TCRdb, the PCR reads were re-called with MiXCR into one record per CDR3 protein. The table includes about 1,000,000 distinct CDR3 sequences, around 30% detected once. The data were taken from a study of T-cell reconstitution after alpha-beta-depleted transplantation in children. Whole-study results and caveats: Expanded clones from the graft, numbering several hundred, reportedly supplied alpha-beta T cells about two months after transplant. Some patients owed their high day-60 TCRbeta diversity to surviving recipient T cells and thymic progenitors. Counts and diversity of T cells one year after transplant came mostly from newly produced T cells.

Germline V gene sequence: CDR1 MNHEY, CDR2 SVGAGI. V shed 4 bases and J 6 bases; nucleotides not matched to a gene: 7. The CDR3 length is 15 residues. Source: PBMCs, mostly from graft donor cells, taken 360 days after TCRalphabeta/CD19-depleted stem cell transplant. This receptor was taken from a boy under two years old who had a stem cell transplant for SCID, so the T cells may come from the graft donor. This chain uses TRBV6-5 with TRBJ1-4; TRBD1 matches 8 bases. CDR3 bases: TGTGCCAGCAGTTTCCGGACAGGGAGTTATGAAAAACTGTTTTTT. Encoded protein: CASSFRTGSYEKLFF.